A selection of T cell receptor beta chains follows, all from one sample in a study of cytomegalovirus exposure and HLA in healthy donors. Some clones are missing from TCRdb's copy, which holds only in-frame ones; the method was immunoSEQ multiplex PCR. The table has just over 60,000 clones, around 87% seen once. Sequenced input: PBMCs. Every receptor here comes from a man between 18 and 29 years old in good health and CMV-seronegative. Each CDR3 is given with its conserved first and last residue. D genes are given only for firm matches. Not every row has a clone size; where given, it reads once, few, many or a size class.

j_call | v_call | clone_size | d_call | cdr3_aa | cdr3_nt
TRBJ1-2 | TRBV27 | - | - | CASSLSIGEGYTF | TGTGCCAGCAGTTTATCGATAGGGGAAGGCTACACCTTC
TRBJ2-1 | TRBV28 | - | TRBD2 | CASISGGEDEQFF | TGTGCCAGCATCTCCGGGGGGGAAGATGAGCAGTTCTTC
TRBJ1-6 | TRBV5-1 | - | TRBD1 | CASSGDRNSPLHF | TGCGCCAGCAGCGGGGACAGAAATTCACCCCTCCACTTT
TRBJ2-7 | TRBV29-1 | - | - | CSGLKSSYEQYF | TGCAGCGGTCTCAAGAGCTCCTACGAGCAGTACTTC
TRBJ2-7 | TRBV18 | - | TRBD2 | CASSPGAGGSYEQYF | TGTGCCAGCTCACCGGGAGCGGGGGGCTCCTACGAGCAGTACTTC
TRBJ1-1 | TRBV9 | - | - | CASSVGAGVDTEAFF | TGTGCCAGCAGCGTAGGCGCAGGGGTTGACACTGAAGCTTTCTTT
TRBJ1-2 | TRBV6-1 | - | - | CASSEAGQGFGYTF | TGTGCCAGCAGTGAAGCGGGCCAGGGGTTTGGCTACACCTTC
TRBJ1-6 | TRBV6-1 | - | - | CANRAEASYNSPLHF | TGTGCCAACAGGGCGGAAGCGTCCTATAATTCACCCCTCCACTTT
TRBJ2-7 | TRBV29-1 | - | - | CSVALGLPYEQYF | TGCAGCGTTGCGCTCGGACTACCCTACGAGCAGTACTTC
TRBJ1-2 | TRBV13 | once | TRBD1 | CASSPGQGTYGYTF | TGTGCCAGCAGCCCGGGACAGGGAACCTATGGCTACACCTTC
TRBJ1-1 | TRBV10-2 | - | - | CATQDSTLMNTEAFF | TGCGCCACCCAGGACAGTACACTCATGAACACTGAAGCTTTCTTT
TRBJ1-2 | TRBV6-1 | - | - | CASSDGGGYTF | TGTGCCAGCAGTGACGGGGGTGGCTACACCTTC
TRBJ1-5 | TRBV5-1 | - | TRBD1 | CASSAGTGGLPQHF | TGCGCCAGCAGCGCCGGGACAGGGGGCCTGCCCCAGCATTTT
TRBJ1-2 | TRBV7-8 | - | TRBD1 | CASIDRGANYGYTF | TGTGCCAGCATCGACAGGGGAGCTAACTATGGCTACACCTTC
TRBJ1-4 | TRBV6-6 | - | TRBD1 | CASSYRGQGEEKLFF | TGTGCCAGCAGTTACCGAGGACAGGGGGAGGAAAAACTGTTTTTT
TRBJ2-1 | TRBV2 | - | - | CASRSGTEQFF | TGTGCCAGCAGGAGTGGGACAGAGCAGTTCTTC
TRBJ2-5 | TRBV10-3 | - | - | CAISARPRETQYF | TGTGCCATCAGTGCGAGGCCCCGAGAGACCCAGTACTTC
TRBJ2-3 | TRBV7-2 | - | TRBD1 | CASSSGQADTQYF | TGTGCCAGCAGCTCCGGACAGGCAGATACGCAGTATTTT
TRBJ2-7 | TRBV6-1 | - | - | CASSLPGWVYEQYF | TGTGCCAGCAGTTTGCCAGGGTGGGTGTACGAGCAGTACTTC
TRBJ2-3 | TRBV29-1 | - | - | CSVEFVAGFGFTDTQYF | TGCAGCGTTGAGTTTGTTGCCGGGTTTGGATTCACAGATACGCAGTATTTT
TRBJ2-7 | TRBV6-1 | few | - | CASNQYEQYF | TGTGCCAGCAACCAGTACGAGCAGTACTTC
TRBJ2-5 | TRBV30 | - | - | CAWSVTGTQYF | TGTGCCTGGAGTGTAACAGGGACCCAGTACTTC
TRBJ2-3 | TRBV13 | - | TRBD1 | CASSIGQGPTDTQYF | TGTGCCAGCAGCATCGGACAGGGGCCCACAGATACGCAGTATTTT
TRBJ2-2 | TRBV5-1 | - | - | CASSPILNTGELFF | TGCGCCAGCAGCCCTATACTGAACACCGGGGAGCTGTTTTTT
TRBJ2-7 | TRBV5-6 | - | TRBD1 | CASSLKGGSGQYF | TGTGCCAGCAGCTTAAAAGGGGGCAGCGGGCAGTACTTC
TRBJ1-2 | TRBV7-9 | - | - | CASSLADGGVHGYTF | TGTGCCAGCAGCCTGGCGGACGGGGGAGTCCATGGCTACACCTTC
TRBJ1-5 | TRBV30 | few | - | CAWSRTVSNQPQHF | TGTGCCTGGAGCCGGACAGTGAGCAATCAGCCCCAGCATTTT
TRBJ2-7 | TRBV25-1 | - | - | CASSGADRLEQYF | TGTGCCAGCAGTGGGGCAGACAGACTTGAGCAGTACTTC
TRBJ2-1 | TRBV2 | - | TRBD2 | CASSVLAGGYNEQFF | TGTGCCAGCAGTGTCTTAGCGGGGGGTTACAATGAGCAGTTCTTC
TRBJ1-1 | TRBV6-5 | - | - | CASTPPGGTEAFF | TGTGCCAGCACCCCCCCCGGGGGCACTGAAGCTTTCTTT
TRBJ1-1 | TRBV9 | - | TRBD1 | CASSATRQGENTEAFF | TGTGCCAGCAGCGCAACAAGACAGGGCGAGAACACTGAAGCTTTCTTT
TRBJ1-1 | TRBV5-6 | - | - | CASSPTGNTEAFF | TGTGCCAGCAGCCCGACAGGAAACACTGAAGCTTTCTTT
TRBJ1-6 | TRBV11-2 | - | - | CASSVRQPNSPLHF | TGTGCCAGCAGCGTCAGACAGCCTAATTCACCCCTCCACTTT
TRBJ1-6 | TRBV2 | - | - | CASSSGNNSPLHF | TGTGCCAGCAGTTCAGGGAATAATTCACCCCTCCACTTT
TRBJ1-4 | TRBV23-1 | few | - | CASSQSDEPAIPRLGEKLFF | TGCGCCAGCAGTCAATCGGATGAGCCCGCCATACCTAGATTGGGTGAAAAACTGTTTTTT
TRBJ1-2 | TRBV19 | - | - | CASSIVGSPDGYTF | TGTGCCAGTAGTATAGTGGGCAGTCCCGATGGCTACACCTTC
TRBJ2-7 | TRBV13 | - | - | CASKRRTEAYEQYF | TGTGCCAGCAAACGAAGGACAGAGGCCTACGAGCAGTACTTC
TRBJ2-3 | TRBV30 | - | TRBD1 | CAWSVDRADTQYF | TGTGCCTGGAGTGTCGACAGGGCAGATACGCAGTATTTT
TRBJ2-7 | TRBV30 | - | TRBD2 | CAWSVFSGGGYEQYF | TGTGCCTGGAGTGTGTTTAGCGGGGGTGGCTACGAGCAGTACTTC
TRBJ1-2 | TRBV28 | - | - | CASSRQEYGYTF | TGTGCCAGCAGTAGACAGGAGTATGGCTACACCTTC